The clone carrying this T cell receptor beta chain was seen many times. Preparation of the TCRbeta library was carried out with unique molecular identifiers. TCRdb independently ran MiXCR on the PCR reads; one entry per CDR3 protein. Of roughly 170,000 distinct CDR3 sequences in the sample, roughly 7.5% were seen once. Germline assignment: CDR1 MNHEY and CDR2 SVGAGI. This CDR3 is built from 11 residues. V gave up 6 bases and J gave up 7 bases; unmatched junction bases: 3. This record comes from a study of T-cell reconstitution after alpha-beta-depleted transplantation in children. This clonotype was obtained from a human donor who donated a stem cell graft to a child with Wiskott-Aldrich syndrome. V and J are TRBV6-5 and TRBJ2-7; TRBD1 matches at 7 bases. This sample comprised PBMCs from the stem cell graft donor, obtained from the stem cell graft. The CDR3 protein is CASSRQGEQYF. The CDR3 DNA follows: TGTGCCAGCAGCCGACAGGGAGAGCAGTACTTC.